This paragraph reports one T cell receptor beta chain. No antigen is known for it. Qualities for individual bases were not recorded, and no much larger clone is one base off. Library preparation used 5' RACE. The run used an Illumina HiSeq 2000. A universal primer binding site was added through template switching, and the final cDNA carried a unique molecular identifier so that TCR cDNA molecules could be counted accurately. Specific primers in the conserved constant-segment region were used to synthesize first-strand cDNA for the TCR alpha and beta chains. To control for contamination, every cDNA library was double barcoded, receiving both a SMART-Mk sample barcode and Illumina barcodes. TruSeq adapter sequences and Illumina sample barcodes were added in two successive PCR steps. The Illumina HiSeq platform was used with custom primers to sequence TCR alpha and beta cDNA libraries. Per the authors' processing: Raw reads were processed with MiGEC to extract unique molecular identifiers, and MiXCR was used to determine CDR3 positions. Recombination models were inferred per individual with the repgenHMM and IGoR tools using an EM algorithm. The analysis of shared clonotypes was done with the tcR package in R, with sharing normalized by the product of cloneset sizes. To study raw recombination free of thymic and clonal selection effects, out-of-frame nonproductive sequences were analyzed. Using fastp trimming at Q25 and MiXCR clonotype assembly, TCRdb reanalyzed the public sequencing data and kept in-frame beta chains. Under each unique CDR3 protein, matching rows form one entry showing the most common genes and DNA. These V and J calls rely on TCRdb rather than the paper's analysis. The sample table lists 470,000 or so distinct CDR3 sequences, 20% to 25% of them with a count of one. The top ten clones comprise 2.9% of the sample.

This record belongs to a study of identical twins listed by TCRdb under 2016. Broadly, across the study: To test whether fetal clonotypes persist, the study used deep sequencing on TCR alpha and beta repertoires from monozygotic twins, unrelated adults of various ages, and cord blood. To rule out contamination, replicate twin experiments were performed at different times with different library preparation protocols.

Every donor was a healthy Caucasian. The twin cohort comprised three pairs of female monozygotic twins, all aged roughly 18 to 30 years. Positive isolation kits from Invitrogen were used to isolate the CD4+ and CD8+ T cell populations. The germline V gene (reference sequence) yields MNHNY for CDR1 and SVGAGI for CDR2. The germline V end is reduced by 6 bases and the J end by 5 bases; junction bases left unmatched: 3. The CDR3 runs 13 amino acids, cysteine and phenylalanine included. The kept DNA is CDR3 alone, 39 bases in frame from the first base. Overall results and qualifications from the work: In monozygotic twins, out-of-frame TCR alpha sharing was systematically underestimated by recombination models, although the models agreed with sharing between unrelated individuals. Excess twin sharing in beta out-of-frame sequences was weaker because fewer shared sequences lowered the signal-to-noise ratio. Fewer insertions were carried by abundant cord blood beta clonotypes; a weaker similar trend was observed in young adult naive repertoires, while no such trend was observed in memory repertoires. Compared with coincidental sharing between unrelated individuals, an excess of low generation-probability sequences was observed among out-of-frame TCR alpha sequences shared between twins. Invariant T cells such as MAIT and iNKT could partly confound zero-insertion analyses, though diverse VJ usage argued against this for most clonotypes. Because the same donors could not be followed over many years, the conclusions depended on cross-sectional statistical analysis.

The sample was also reused in another study, on T cells expressing NK-cell markers. The second study's authors report: Three sorted T-cell subsets (CD3+CD56+NKG2C+, CD3+CD56+NKG2C- and CD3+CD56-NKG2C+) from several donors had their TCR beta-chain repertoires profiled. Among the eight sequenced donors, only one was HCMV-seronegative, while the other seven were HCMV-seropositive. In several experiments an anti-gammadeltaTCR antibody was added to restrict sorting to alphabetaTCR-expressing T cells. In six or seven donors, the dominant CD3+CD56+NKG2C+ clonotypes ranked among the top 10 CD8+ clonotypes, making up roughly 1.0-7.0% of CD8+ T cells. Those dominant clonotypes were again the most abundant among CD3+CD56-NKG2C+ cells in a few donors, at about 28.3-65%. Whether the expanded NKG2C-expressing T cell clones were specific for HCMV antigens remained unclear. Randomly selected healthy volunteers, three men and five women, were used as the eight sequenced donors. A commercial ELISA kit detecting HCMV-specific IgG in serum was used to determine HCMV serostatus. MIGEC was used to demultiplex reads and group the reads by UMI, and MiTCR was used to assemble and quantify clonotypes. To exclude erroneous sequences, only TCR cDNA sequences supported by at least two reads were retained. Downstream repertoire analysis used the tcR package, and clonotypes were matched across fractions by CDR3 nucleotide sequence plus V segment. Antigen specificity was annotated against VDJdb with VDJmatch, allowing one amino acid substitution in CDR3.

Rearrangement joined TRBV6-6 to TRBJ1-4; 7 bases in between match TRBD1. Sequencing input: CD4+ T cells sorted from blood. The sequence derives from a woman under 30 in good health. Here the CDR3 is given as CASRDRINEKLFF. The bases read TGTGCCAGCAGGGACAGGATAAATGAAAAACTGTTTTTT.